The next 30 T cell receptor beta chains were all read from a single sample in a study of T cell responses to AZD1222 COVID-19 vaccine. Sequencing was performed with immunoSEQ multiplex PCR; in TCRdb, only in-frame clones are kept and a portion is missing. The sample has approximately 150,000 clones, 80% to 95% seen once. The material was peripheral blood, obtained on day 0 of AZD1222 vaccination. The receptor set was obtained from an adult in good health.

DNA for the CDR3: TGTGCCAGCAGCTTAGAGGTCAGAGGGCCAAATGAGCAGTTCTTC. This translates into CASSLEVRGPNEQFF. The chain uses TRBV7-6 and TRBJ2-1; weak D call: TRBD2 (5 bases). Trimming left V 1 base short and J 7 bases short, with 14 bases between. The germline V gene has CDR1 SGHVS and CDR2 FNYEAQ. The CDR3 contains 15 residues.

The chain employs TRBV6-5 and TRBJ1-2, with no clear D. The CDR3 has 13 amino acids. Germline-derived CDR1 and CDR2 are MNHEY and SVGAGI. The ends were cut back, 6 bases at V and 6 bases at J, with 14 bases in the middle. The CDR3 is CASSRLRWDGYTF. CDR3 bases: TGTGCCAGCAGCCGGCTTAGATGGGATGGCTACACCTTC.

This clone was detected only once. The genes are TRBV13 and TRBJ1-5; D is unclear. CDR3 length: 15 amino acids. Trimming left V 4 bases short and J 2 bases short, with 12 bases between. Germline CDR1 PRHDT, CDR2 FYEKMQ (reference sequence). CDR3 sequence: CASSSRGNGNQPQHF. The DNA of the CDR3 is TGTGCCAGCAGCTCTAGAGGGAACGGCAATCAGCCCCAGCATTTT.

V gene TRBV11-2 combines with J gene TRBJ1-5, with D possibly matching TRBD1 (6 bases). This CDR3 has 15 residues. Between the trimmed V and J ends, which lost 0 bases and 7 bases, there was a span of 13 bases. Germline CDR1 is SGHAT and CDR2 is FQNNGV. The CDR3 DNA reads as TGTGCCAGCAGCTTAGATTACAGGGCAAAACAGCCCCAGCATTTT. This gives the protein CASSLDYRAKQPQHF.

The chain recombines TRBV3-1 (or the pseudogene TRBV3-2) with TRBJ2-7; D is perhaps TRBD2 (6 bases). V was clipped by 5 bases and J by 2 bases, with 16 bases between them. The CDR3 is 15 residues long. Germline-derived CDR1 and CDR2 are LGHDT and YNNKEL (reference sequence). The CDR3 DNA sequence: TGTGCCAGCAGCTACGACTACGGCGGGGCCTACGAGCAGTACTTC. Protein product: CASSYDYGGAYEQYF.

The chain recombines TRBV5-5 with TRBJ2-7; 9 bases align to TRBD1. Germline trimming cut 5 bases from V and 6 bases from J; bases unmatched to any gene: 15. The CDR3 sequence is 16 residues long. Per germline, CDR1 SGHKS and CDR2 YYEKEE (reference sequence). Here the CDR3 DNA reads TGTGCCAGCAGTCCCGGGACAGGGTTACTCCCTAGCGAGCAGTACTTC. Its protein product is CASSPGTGLLPSEQYF.

This chain connects TRBV23-1 to TRBJ2-2, with 7 bases matching TRBD1. TRBV23-1 belongs to the ORF category, with a function that is uncertain. Trimming removed 10 bases from V and 6 bases from J; junction bases left unmatched: 11. The CDR3 spans 14 residues. As DNA, the CDR3 is TGCGCCATACCGTACAGGGGTCTGGCCGGGGAGCTGTTTTTT. Protein product: CAIPYRGLAGELFF.

This rearrangement joins TRBV4-1 to TRBJ2-1; possible D gene TRBD2, 6 bases. The CDR3 runs 12 residues. The V gene's germline CDR1 is MGHRA and CDR2 YSYEKL. The V end was cut by 1 base, the J end by 9 bases, with 7 bases between. CDR3 bases: TGCGCCAGCAGCCAAGTGCGGGGTGAGCAGTTCTTC. Translated, it gives CASSQVRGEQFF.

A single count supports this clone. The J gene is TRBJ2-2, the V gene TRBV27; 8 bases fit TRBD1. Germline values: CDR1 MNHEY, CDR2 SMNVEV (reference sequence). J lost 2 bases, V lost 4 bases, and 9 bases had no gene match. The CDR3 runs 17 residues. In DNA form, the CDR3 reads TGTGCCAGCAGTTCATACCGGACAGGGAGAAACACCGGGGAGCTGTTTTTT. Translated, it gives CASSSYRTGRNTGELFF.

This sequence joins TRBV7-9 and TRBJ2-1, with a possible D match to TRBD2 (6 bases). The germline V gene encodes CDR1 SEHNR and CDR2 FQNEAQ (reference sequence). The CDR3 consists of 17 residues. V lost 7 bases and J lost 6, with 25 bases in between. CDR3 sequence (DNA): TGTGCCAGCAACCCCCGAACGGGAGAGAGGGATGGCAATGAGCAGTTCTTC. As protein: CASNPRTGERDGNEQFF.

This chain connects TRBV5-1 to TRBJ2-7, with 10 positions matching TRBD1. This CDR3 has 16 residues. J lost 1 base, V lost 4 bases, and 8 bases had no gene match. Germline CDR1 reads SGHRS; CDR2 reads YFSETQ. The CDR3 loop is CASSPGGTGDSYEQYF. CDR3 sequence (DNA): TGCGCCAGCAGCCCGGGGGGGACAGGGGATTCCTACGAGCAGTACTTC.

The chain combines TRBV7-9 with TRBJ2-3; D is unclear. V gave up 4 bases and J gave up 5 bases, with 7 bases separating them. The CDR3 is 12 residues long. Germline V lookup: CDR1 SEHNR, CDR2 FQNEAQ (reference sequence). The CDR3 reads CASSWSIDTQYF. The CDR3 DNA reads TGTGCCAGCAGCTGGTCTATAGATACGCAGTATTTT.

The chain combines TRBV19 with TRBJ1-5; TRBD1 might be the D (6 bases). Trimming took 10 bases from V and 4 from J, leaving 14 bases between them. This CDR3 is built from 13 residues. Germline-derived CDR1 and CDR2 are LNHDA and SQIVND (reference sequence). The CDR3 nucleotides read TGTGCCACCTCCCGGGGGCGTAATCAGCCCCAGCATTTT. Translation gives CATSRGRNQPQHF.

This clone came up a few times. This chain links TRBV6-5 with TRBJ1-2, with D maybe TRBD1 (5 bases). V was trimmed by 5 bases and J by 5 bases, leaving 15 bases between them. Germline V lookup: CDR1 MNHEY, CDR2 SVGAGI. This CDR3 region has 14 residues. DNA of the CDR3: TGTGCCAGCAGTCCGGACACCTGGAATTATGGCTACACCTTC. Translating gives CASSPDTWNYGYTF.

The table lists this clone with a count of one. This chain links TRBV2 with TRBJ2-7; D might be TRBD1 or TRBD2, each matching 5 bases. The CDR3 runs to 11 residues. V lost 9 bases to trimming and J lost 7 bases, with 13 bases between them. The germline V gene has CDR1 SNHLY and CDR2 FYNNEI. In DNA, the CDR3 is TGTGCCAGGAGGGGATCTGGGGAGCAGTACTTC. It specifies CARRGSGEQYF.

The chain couples TRBV28 to TRBJ1-5, with no clear D. Germline CDR1 MDHEN, CDR2 SYDVKM. The ends were cut back, 2 bases at V and 10 bases at J, with 12 bases in the middle. The CDR3 has 13 amino acids. The CDR3: CASSLTLGSPQHF. The CDR3 region has the DNA TGTGCCAGCAGTTTAACGCTCGGTAGCCCCCAGCATTTT. The variable domain in full, completed from reference TRBV28 and TRBJ1-5, reads DVKVTQSSRYLVKRTGEKVFLECVQDMDHENMFWYRQDPGLGLRLIYFSYDVKMKEKGDIPEGYSVSREKKERFSLILESASTNQTSMYLCASSLTLGSPQHFGDGTRLSIL.

The chain links TRBV30 to TRBJ1-1, with D possibly matching TRBD1 (6 bases). The CDR3 sequence is 14 residues long. Germline V gene sequence: CDR1 GTSNPN, CDR2 SVGIG (reference sequence). Trimming cost V 0 bases and J 5 bases, with 13 bases left between them. The CDR3 loop is CAWSVGGRETEAFF. The DNA for the CDR3 is TGTGCCTGGAGTGTAGGGGGTAGGGAAACTGAAGCTTTCTTT. Drawing the rest from reference TRBV30 and TRBJ1-1, the complete variable domain is SQTIHQWPATLVQPVGSPLSLECTVEGTSNPNLYWYRQAAGRGLQLLFYSVGIGQISSEVPQNLSASRPQDRQFILSSKKLLLSDSGFYLCAWSVGGRETEAFFGQGTRLTVV.

This rearrangement joins TRBV29-1 to TRBJ2-1, with a possible D match to TRBD2 (6 bases). The CDR3 spans 13 residues. The germline V and J ends were trimmed by 6 bases and 8 bases, with 17 bases remaining between them. Germline-derived CDR1 and CDR2 are SQVTM and ANQGSEA. CDR3 sequence: CSVARLDSHEQFF. The CDR3 nucleotides read TGCAGCGTCGCCCGACTAGATTCTCATGAGCAGTTCTTC.

CDR3 DNA: TGTGCCAGCAGCTTCTCCGGGACAGGGGGTCTCAATCAGCCCCAGCATTTT. It is translated as CASSFSGTGGLNQPQHF. The chain employs TRBV7-9 and TRBJ1-5, with 11 bases aligning to TRBD1. Germline lookup yields CDR1 SEHNR and CDR2 FQNEAQ (reference sequence). J lost 3 bases, V lost 3 bases, and 7 bases had no gene match. CDR3 size: 17 residues.

V is TRBV7-9 and J is TRBJ2-7; TRBD1 aligns across 10 bases. Germline V CDR1 and CDR2: SEHNR, FQNEAQ (reference sequence). V was pared by 5 bases and J by 5 bases, with 9 bases of the junction left unmatched. This CDR3 contains 15 residues. The CDR3 spells CASSTRQGAGDEQYF. CDR3 sequence (DNA): TGTGCCAGCAGCACCCGACAGGGGGCAGGCGACGAGCAGTACTTC.

V usage is TRBV18 and J usage is TRBJ2-7; D uncertain. V lost 2 bases and J 4 bases, leaving 18 bases between the germline ends. The CDR3 contains 16 residues. Germline lookup yields CDR1 KGHSH and CDR2 LQKENI. The CDR3 is CASSPFIPQTKYEQYF. For the CDR3, the DNA is TGTGCCAGCTCACCATTTATTCCTCAAACGAAATACGAGCAGTACTTC.

The genes are TRBV27 and TRBJ1-6; perhaps TRBD1 as D (5 bases). Trimming removed 4 bases at V and 2 bases at J, with 12 bases between. The CDR3 length is 16 residues. The germline CDR1 and CDR2 sequences are MNHEY and SMNVEV (reference sequence). The CDR3 nucleotides read TGTGCCAGCAGTTCTGGGGGATTTGCCTATAATTCACCCCTCCACTTT. Translation: CASSSGGFAYNSPLHF.

In nucleotides, the CDR3 is TGCGCCAGCAGCTCCCGTGGGACTGGTTCCTACGAGCAGTACTTC. Translating it yields CASSSRGTGSYEQYF. The chain joins TRBV5-1 to TRBJ2-7; tentative D call: TRBD2 (6 bases). V shed 3 bases and J shed 1 base, with 14 bases lying between them. Germline V gene sequence: CDR1 SGHRS, CDR2 YFSETQ. The CDR3 runs 15 residues.

The rearrangement links TRBV5-1 to TRBJ1-4, with 9 positions matching TRBD1. The CDR3 is 14 amino acids. Germline V gene sequence: CDR1 SGHRS, CDR2 YFSETQ. J lost 8 bases, V lost 4 bases, and 6 bases had no gene match. The CDR3 protein is CASSPTGGEEKLFF. The DNA of the CDR3 is TGCGCCAGCAGCCCGACAGGGGGAGAGGAAAAACTGTTTTTT.

This clone is medium-sized by share. The chain uses TRBV6-4 and TRBJ1-4; D gene ambiguous. V was cut by 2 bases and J by 0 bases, with 10 bases left in between. The CDR3 has 16 residues. Germline lookup yields CDR1 MRHNA and CDR2 SNTAGT. The CDR3 is CASSDISLATNEKLFF. CDR3 DNA: TGTGCCAGCAGTGACATTTCACTAGCAACTAATGAAAAACTGTTTTTT.

The rearrangement uses TRBV19 and TRBJ2-2; possibly TRBD2 for D (6 bases). This CDR3 spans 14 amino acids. With 5 bases removed from V and 8 bases from J, the gap between germline ends came to 15 bases. Germline values: CDR1 LNHDA, CDR2 SQIVND (reference sequence). The DNA for the CDR3 is TGTGCCAGTAGTGCGGGACTGTCCTGGGGGGAGCTGTTTTTT. Protein product: CASSAGLSWGELFF. The complete variable domain, with remaining parts taken from reference TRBV19 and TRBJ2-2, reads DGGITQSPKYLFRKEGQNVTLSCEQNLNHDAMYWYRQDPGQGLRLIYYSQIVNDFQKGDIAEGYSVSREKKESFPLTVTSAQKNPTAFYLCASSAGLSWGELFFGEGSRLTVL.

The chain has TRBV19 and TRBJ2-7, with 10 bases that match TRBD2. The germline V gene encodes CDR1 LNHDA and CDR2 SQIVND (reference sequence). This CDR3 region has 16 residues. J lost 7 bases, V lost 10 bases, and 19 bases had no gene match. The CDR3 DNA sequence: TGTGCCACCAGACGGGGCGCGGGGCTAGCGGGAGTTGAGCAGTACTTC. It yields the protein CATRRGAGLAGVEQYF.

The chain is built from TRBV15 and TRBJ1-2; D not certain. V lost 2 bases to trimming and J lost 2 bases, with 30 bases between them. Germline loops: CDR1 LNHNV, CDR2 YYDKDF (reference sequence). The CDR3 contains 21 residues. The CDR3 sequence: CATSRHREAQADHLLNYGYTF. CDR3 nucleotides: TGTGCCACCAGCAGACATCGCGAAGCGCAGGCGGACCACCTCCTAAACTATGGCTACACCTTC.

V gene TRBV5-5 combines with J gene TRBJ1-6; TRBD1 might be the D (5 bases). Germline loops: CDR1 SGHKS, CDR2 YYEKEE (reference sequence). This CDR3 has 14 amino acids. V gave up 4 bases and J gave up 9 bases, with 14 bases separating them. CDR3 loop: CASSPGRQLSPLHF. CDR3 DNA sequence: TGTGCCAGCAGCCCGGGACGGCAACTTTCACCCCTCCACTTT.

This clone was seen more than once but under ten times. J is TRBJ2-7 and V is TRBV7-9; 7 bases map to TRBD2. Looked up from germline, CDR1 is SEHNR and CDR2 is FQNEAQ (reference sequence). This CDR3 comprises 13 residues. V shed 8 bases, J shed 7 bases, and the junction held 11 bases outside the gene matches. CDR3 region: CASGRAGSAEQYF. CDR3 nucleotides: TGTGCCAGCGGACGAGCGGGATCTGCTGAGCAGTACTTC. Based on the CDR3 plus reference TRBV7-9 and TRBJ2-7, the full variable domain is DTGVSQNPRHKITKRGQNVTFRCDPISEHNRLYWYRQTLGQGPEFLTYFQNEAQLEKSRLLSDRFSAERPKGSFSTLEIQRTEQGDSAMYLCASGRAGSAEQYFGPGTRLTVT.